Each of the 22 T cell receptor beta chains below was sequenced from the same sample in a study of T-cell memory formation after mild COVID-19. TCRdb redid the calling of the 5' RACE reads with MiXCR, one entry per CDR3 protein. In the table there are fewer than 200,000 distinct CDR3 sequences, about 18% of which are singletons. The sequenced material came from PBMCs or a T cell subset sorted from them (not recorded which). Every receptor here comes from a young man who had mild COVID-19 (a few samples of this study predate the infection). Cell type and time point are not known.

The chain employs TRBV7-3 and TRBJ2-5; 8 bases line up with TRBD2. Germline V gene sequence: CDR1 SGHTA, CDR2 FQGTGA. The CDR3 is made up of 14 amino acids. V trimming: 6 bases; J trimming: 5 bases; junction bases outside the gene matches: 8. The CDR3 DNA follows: TGTGCCAGCAGTACGACCGGGGGGGCCGAGACCCAGTACTTC. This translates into CASSTTGGAETQYF.

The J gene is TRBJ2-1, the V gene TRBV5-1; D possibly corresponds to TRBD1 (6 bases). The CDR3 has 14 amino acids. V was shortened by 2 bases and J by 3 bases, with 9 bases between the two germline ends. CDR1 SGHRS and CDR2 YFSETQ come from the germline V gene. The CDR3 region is CASSFGDNYNEQFF. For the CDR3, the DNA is TGCGCCAGCAGCTTCGGGGACAACTACAATGAGCAGTTCTTC.

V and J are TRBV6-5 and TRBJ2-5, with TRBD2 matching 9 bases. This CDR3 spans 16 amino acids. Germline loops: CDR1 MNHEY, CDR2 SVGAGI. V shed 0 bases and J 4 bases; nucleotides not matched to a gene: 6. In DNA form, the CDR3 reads TGTGCCAGCAGTTACTCTGCCGCGGGGGGGCGAGAGACCCAGTACTTC. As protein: CASSYSAAGGRETQYF.

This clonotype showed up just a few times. CDR3 in DNA: TGTGCCATCAGTGAGTGGGAACTCGGGGCCACAGATACGCAGTATTTT. Residues: CAISEWELGATDTQYF. The J gene is TRBJ2-3, the V gene TRBV10-3; D is tentatively TRBD1 or TRBD2 (5 bases each). This CDR3 has 16 amino acids. CDR1 ENHRY and CDR2 SYGVKD come from the germline V gene. Between the trimmed V and J ends, which lost 1 base and 2 bases, there was a span of 13 bases.

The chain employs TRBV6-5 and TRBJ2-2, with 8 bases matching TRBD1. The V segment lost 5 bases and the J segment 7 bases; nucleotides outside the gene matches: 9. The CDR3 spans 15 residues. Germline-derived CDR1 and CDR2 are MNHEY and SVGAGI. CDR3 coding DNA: TGTGCCAGCAGTACCGACAGGGGAAGGAGCGGGGAGCTGTTTTTT. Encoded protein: CASSTDRGRSGELFF.

The CDR3 loop reads CASSPAADTQYF. CDR3 DNA: TGTGCCAGCTCACCGGCCGCAGATACGCAGTATTTT. The chain uses TRBV18 and TRBJ2-3; unclear D gene. This CDR3 region has 12 residues. Germline CDR1 reads KGHSH; CDR2 reads LQKENI. V gave up 3 bases and J gave up 4 bases, with 5 bases separating them. Complete variable domain (other parts from reference TRBV18 and TRBJ2-3): NAGVMQNPRHLVRRRGQEARLRCSPMKGHSHVYWYRQLPEEGLKFMVYLQKENIIDESGMPKERFSAEFPKEGPSILRIQQVVRGDSAAYFCASSPAADTQYFGPGTRLTVL.

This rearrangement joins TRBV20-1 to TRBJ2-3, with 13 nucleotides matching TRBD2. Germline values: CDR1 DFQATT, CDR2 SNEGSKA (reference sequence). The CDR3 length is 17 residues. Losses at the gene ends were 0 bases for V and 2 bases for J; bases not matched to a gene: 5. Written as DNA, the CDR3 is TGCAGTGCTAGAGAACTAGCGGGGGGGCCGGTCACAGATACGCAGTATTTT. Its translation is CSARELAGGPVTDTQYF.

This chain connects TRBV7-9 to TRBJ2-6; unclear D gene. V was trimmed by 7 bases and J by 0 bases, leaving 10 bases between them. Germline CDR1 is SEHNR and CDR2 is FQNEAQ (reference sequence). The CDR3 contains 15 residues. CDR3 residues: CASTPSFSGANVLTF. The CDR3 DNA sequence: TGTGCCAGCACCCCAAGTTTCTCTGGGGCCAACGTCCTGACTTTC.

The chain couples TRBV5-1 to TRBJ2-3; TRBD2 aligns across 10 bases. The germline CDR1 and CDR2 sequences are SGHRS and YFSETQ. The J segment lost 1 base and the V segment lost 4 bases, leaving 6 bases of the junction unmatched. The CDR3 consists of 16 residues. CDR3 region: CASSVSGLAGTDTQYF. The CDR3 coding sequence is TGCGCCAGCAGCGTTTCAGGACTAGCGGGCACAGATACGCAGTATTTT. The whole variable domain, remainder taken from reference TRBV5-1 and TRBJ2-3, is KAGVTQTPRYLIKTRGQQVTLSCSPISGHRSVSWYQQTPGQGLQFLFEYFSETQRNKGNFPGRFSGRQFSNSRSEMNVSTLELGDSALYLCASSVSGLAGTDTQYFGPGTRLTVL.

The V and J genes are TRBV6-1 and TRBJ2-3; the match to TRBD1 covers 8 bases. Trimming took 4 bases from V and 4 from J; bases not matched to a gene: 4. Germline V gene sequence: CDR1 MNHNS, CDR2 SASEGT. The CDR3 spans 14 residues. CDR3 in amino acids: CASSAQGVSDTQYF. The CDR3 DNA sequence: TGTGCCAGCAGTGCACAGGGGGTCTCAGATACGCAGTATTTT.

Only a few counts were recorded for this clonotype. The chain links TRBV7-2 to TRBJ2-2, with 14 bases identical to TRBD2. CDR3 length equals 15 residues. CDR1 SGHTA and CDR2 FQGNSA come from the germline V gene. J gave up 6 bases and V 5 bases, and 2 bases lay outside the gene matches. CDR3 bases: TGTGCCAGCAGCGCGACTAGCGGGGGGGCCGGGGAGCTGTTTTTT. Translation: CASSATSGGAGELFF.

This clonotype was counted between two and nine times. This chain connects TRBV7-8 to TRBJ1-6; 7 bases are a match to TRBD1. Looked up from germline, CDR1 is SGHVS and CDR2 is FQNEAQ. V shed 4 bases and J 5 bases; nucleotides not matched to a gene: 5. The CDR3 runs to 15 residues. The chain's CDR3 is CASSYGQVDNSPLHF. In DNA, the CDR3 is TGTGCCAGCAGCTACGGACAGGTGGATAATTCACCCCTCCACTTT.

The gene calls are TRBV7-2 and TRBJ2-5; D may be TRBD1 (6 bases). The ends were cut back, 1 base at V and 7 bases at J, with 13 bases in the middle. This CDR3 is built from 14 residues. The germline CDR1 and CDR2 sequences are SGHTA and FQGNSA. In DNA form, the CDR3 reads TGTGCCAGCAGCTTAGTCGGCATAGGGGGGACCCAGTACTTC. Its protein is CASSLVGIGGTQYF.

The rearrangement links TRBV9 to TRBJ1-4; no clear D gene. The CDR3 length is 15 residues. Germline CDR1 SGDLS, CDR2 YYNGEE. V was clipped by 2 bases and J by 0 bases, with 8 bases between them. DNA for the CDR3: TGTGCCAGCAGCGTCCGGGCCACAACTAATGAAAAACTGTTTTTT. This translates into CASSVRATTNEKLFF. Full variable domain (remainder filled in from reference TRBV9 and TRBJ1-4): DSGVTQTPKHLITATGQRVTLRCSPRSGDLSVYWYQQSLDQGLQFLIQYYNGEERAKGNILERFSAQQFPDLHSELNLSSLELGDSALYFCASSVRATTNEKLFFGSGTQLSVL.

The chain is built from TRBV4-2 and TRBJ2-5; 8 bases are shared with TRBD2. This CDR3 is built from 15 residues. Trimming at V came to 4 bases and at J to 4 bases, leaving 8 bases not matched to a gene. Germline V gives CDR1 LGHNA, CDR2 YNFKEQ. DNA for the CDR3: TGTGCCAGCAGCCCGGGGGGGGCCGGTCGAGAGACCCAGTACTTC. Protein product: CASSPGGAGRETQYF.

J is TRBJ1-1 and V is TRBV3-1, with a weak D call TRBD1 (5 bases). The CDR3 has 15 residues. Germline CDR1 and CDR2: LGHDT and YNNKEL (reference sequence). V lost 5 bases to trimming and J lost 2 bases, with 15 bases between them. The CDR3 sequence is CASSYQGARNTEAFF. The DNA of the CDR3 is TGTGCCAGCAGCTATCAGGGAGCGCGTAACACTGAAGCTTTCTTT.

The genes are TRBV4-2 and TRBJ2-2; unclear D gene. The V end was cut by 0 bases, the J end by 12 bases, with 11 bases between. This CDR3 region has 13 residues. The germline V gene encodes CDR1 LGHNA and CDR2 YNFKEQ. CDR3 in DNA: TGTGCCAGCAGCCAAGAGTCTCACCAAAAGCTGTTTTTT. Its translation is CASSQESHQKLFF.

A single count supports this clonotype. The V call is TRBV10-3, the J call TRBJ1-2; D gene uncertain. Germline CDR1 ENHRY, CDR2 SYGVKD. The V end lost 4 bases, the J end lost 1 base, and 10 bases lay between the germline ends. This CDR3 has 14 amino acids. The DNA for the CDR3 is TGTGCCATCAGTGTTGGAGAGGGTAACTATGGCTACACCTTC. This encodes CAISVGEGNYGYTF.

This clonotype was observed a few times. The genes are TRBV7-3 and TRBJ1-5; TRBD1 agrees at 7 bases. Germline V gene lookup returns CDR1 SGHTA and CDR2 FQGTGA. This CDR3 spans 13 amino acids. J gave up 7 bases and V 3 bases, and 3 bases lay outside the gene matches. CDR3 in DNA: TGTGCCAGCAGCTTTAGCAGGGGGCAGCCCCAGCATTTT. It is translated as CASSFSRGQPQHF.

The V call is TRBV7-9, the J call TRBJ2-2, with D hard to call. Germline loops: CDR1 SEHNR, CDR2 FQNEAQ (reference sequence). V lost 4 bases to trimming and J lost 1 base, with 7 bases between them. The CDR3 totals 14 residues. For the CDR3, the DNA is TGTGCCAGCAGCTCCGGGCGGAACACCGGGGAGCTGTTTTTT. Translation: CASSSGRNTGELFF. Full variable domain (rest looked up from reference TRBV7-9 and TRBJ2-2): DTGVSQNPRHKITKRGQNVTFRCDPISEHNRLYWYRQTLGQGPEFLTYFQNEAQLEKSRLLSDRFSAERPKGSFSTLEIQRTEQGDSAMYLCASSSGRNTGELFFGEGSRLTVL.

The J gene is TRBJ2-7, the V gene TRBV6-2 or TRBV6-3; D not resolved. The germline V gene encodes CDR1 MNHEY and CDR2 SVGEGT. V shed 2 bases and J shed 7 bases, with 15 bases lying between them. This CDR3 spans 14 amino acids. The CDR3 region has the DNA TGTGCCAGCAGTTACCGCAGAACTCAGAAGGAGCAGTACTTC. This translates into CASSYRRTQKEQYF.

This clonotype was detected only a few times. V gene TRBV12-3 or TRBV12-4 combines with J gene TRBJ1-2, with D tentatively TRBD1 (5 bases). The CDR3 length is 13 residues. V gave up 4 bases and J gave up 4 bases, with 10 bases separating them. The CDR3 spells CASSYDSTYGYTF. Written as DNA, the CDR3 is TGTGCCAGCAGTTACGACAGCACCTATGGCTACACCTTC.